The TCR beta chain described here comes from a study of beta chain features in type 1 diabetes. Study-level points and caveats: TCRB CDR3s were moderately but significantly shorter in Type 1 diabetes patients in all four CD4+ subsets.

Looked up from germline, CDR1 is DFQATT and CDR2 is SNEGSKA (reference sequence). The CDR3 loop spans 11 amino acids. Reverse transcription of all isolated RNA meant that expressed TCRB transcripts were sequenced. Here immunoSEQ multiplex PCR was the method, and the copy in TCRdb shows in-frame clones only, minus some. The sample records around 600,000 clones, 12% being singletons. With respect to this clone: Its antigen is not identified. The junction departs from germline at one end; a sequencing error may be responsible.

The chain uses TRBV20-1 and TRBJ2-3; 7 bases fit TRBD2. This TCR derives from a young man with type 1 diabetes. The source material was naive CD4+ T cells from blood. CDR3 DNA sequence: TGTGGAGCGGGGAGCACAGATACGCAGTATTTT. This sequence encodes CGAGSTDTQYF.